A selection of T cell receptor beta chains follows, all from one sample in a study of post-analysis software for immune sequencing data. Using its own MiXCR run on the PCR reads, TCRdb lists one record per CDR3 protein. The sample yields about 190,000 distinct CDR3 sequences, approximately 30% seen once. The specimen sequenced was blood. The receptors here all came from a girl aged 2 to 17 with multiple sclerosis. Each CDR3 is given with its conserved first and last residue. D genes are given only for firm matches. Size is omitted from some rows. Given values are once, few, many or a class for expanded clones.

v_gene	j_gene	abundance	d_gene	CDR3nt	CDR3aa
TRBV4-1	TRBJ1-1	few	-	TGCGCCAGCAGCCTCCGGGATGAAACTGAAGCTTTCTTT	CASSLRDETEAFF
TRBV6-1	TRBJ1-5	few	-	TGTGCCAGCAGTTTCAGGGTCGGGCATAGCAATCAGCCCCAGCATTTT	CASSFRVGHSNQPQHF
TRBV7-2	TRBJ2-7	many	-	TGTGCCAGCAGCTTTGAGGGTTACGAGCAGTACTTC	CASSFEGYEQYF
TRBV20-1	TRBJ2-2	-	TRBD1	TGCAGTGCTCCTGGGGACAGGGCTAACCAAGGCAACACCGGGGAGCTGTTTTTT	CSAPGDRANQGNTGELFF
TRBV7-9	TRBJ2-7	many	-	TGTGCCAGCAGCTTGGACACTGTCTCCTACGAGCAGTACTTC	CASSLDTVSYEQYF
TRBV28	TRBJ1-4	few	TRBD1	TGTGCCAGCAGTTCAATCGGGACAGAAAATGAAAAACTGTTTTTT	CASSSIGTENEKLFF
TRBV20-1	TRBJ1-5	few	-	TGCAGTGCTAGGGTCAGTAGCAATCAGCCCCAGCATTTT	CSARVSSNQPQHF
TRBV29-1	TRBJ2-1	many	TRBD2	TGCAGCGTTACCGGGACTACTAGGGATGAGCAGTTCTTC	CSVTGTTRDEQFF
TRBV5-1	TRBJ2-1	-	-	TGCGCCGGCAGCTTTCAGCGACCCTACAATGAGCAGTTCTTC	CAGSFQRPYNEQFF
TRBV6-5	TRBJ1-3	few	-	TGTGCCACCGTACCATCAGCCCGGCGCTCTGGAAACACCATATATTTT	CATVPSARRSGNTIYF
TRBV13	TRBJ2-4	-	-	TGTGCCAGCAGCTACCCCGGTCGGAGGGACATTCAGTACTTC	CASSYPGRRDIQYF